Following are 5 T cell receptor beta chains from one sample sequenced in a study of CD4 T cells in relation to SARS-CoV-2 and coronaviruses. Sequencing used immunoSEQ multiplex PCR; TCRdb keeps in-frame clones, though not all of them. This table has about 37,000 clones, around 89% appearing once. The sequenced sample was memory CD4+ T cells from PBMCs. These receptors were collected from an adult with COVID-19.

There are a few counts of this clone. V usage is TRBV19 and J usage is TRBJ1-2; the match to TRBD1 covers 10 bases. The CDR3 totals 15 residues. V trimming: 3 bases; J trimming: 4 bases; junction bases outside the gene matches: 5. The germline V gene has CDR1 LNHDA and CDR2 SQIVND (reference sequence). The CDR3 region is CASSIGTGEVYGYTF. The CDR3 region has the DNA TGTGCCAGTAGTATCGGGACAGGGGAGGTCTATGGCTACACCTTC.

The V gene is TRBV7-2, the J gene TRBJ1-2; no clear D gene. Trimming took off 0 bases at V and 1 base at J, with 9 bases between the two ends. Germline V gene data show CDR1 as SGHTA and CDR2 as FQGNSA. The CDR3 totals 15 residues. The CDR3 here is CASSLAKTVNYGYTF. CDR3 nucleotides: TGTGCCAGCAGCTTAGCCAAGACCGTTAACTATGGCTACACCTTC.

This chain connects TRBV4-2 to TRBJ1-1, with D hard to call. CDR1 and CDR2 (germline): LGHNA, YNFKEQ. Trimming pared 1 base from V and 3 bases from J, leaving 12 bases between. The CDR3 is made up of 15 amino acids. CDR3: CASSQGRKTDTEAFF. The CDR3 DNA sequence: TGTGCCAGCAGCCAAGGAAGGAAGACGGACACTGAAGCTTTCTTT.

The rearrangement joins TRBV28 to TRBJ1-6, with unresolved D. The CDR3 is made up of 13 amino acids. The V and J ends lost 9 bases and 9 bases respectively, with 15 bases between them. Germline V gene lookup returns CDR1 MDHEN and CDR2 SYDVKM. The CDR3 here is CASSLGGGSPLHF. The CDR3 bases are TGTGCCAGTTCACTCGGTGGAGGTTCACCCCTCCACTTT.

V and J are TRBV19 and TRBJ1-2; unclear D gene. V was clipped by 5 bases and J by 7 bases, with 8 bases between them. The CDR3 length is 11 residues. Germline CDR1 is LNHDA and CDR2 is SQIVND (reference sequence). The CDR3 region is CASSFGGGYTF. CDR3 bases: TGTGCCAGTAGTTTTGGCGGTGGCTACACCTTC.